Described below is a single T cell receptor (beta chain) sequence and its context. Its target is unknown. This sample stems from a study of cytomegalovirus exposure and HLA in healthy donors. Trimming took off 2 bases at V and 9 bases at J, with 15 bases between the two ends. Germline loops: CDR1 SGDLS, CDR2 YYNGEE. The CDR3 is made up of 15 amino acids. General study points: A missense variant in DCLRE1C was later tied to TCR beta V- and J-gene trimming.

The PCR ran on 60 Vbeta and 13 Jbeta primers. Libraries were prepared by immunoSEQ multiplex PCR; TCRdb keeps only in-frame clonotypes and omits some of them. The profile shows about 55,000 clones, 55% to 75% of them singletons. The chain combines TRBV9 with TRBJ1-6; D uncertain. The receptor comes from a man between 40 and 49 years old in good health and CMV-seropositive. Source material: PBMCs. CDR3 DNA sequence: TGTGCCAGCAGCGTTCTCCCCTCCGGTGCTTCACCCCTCCACTTT. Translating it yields CASSVLPSGASPLHF.